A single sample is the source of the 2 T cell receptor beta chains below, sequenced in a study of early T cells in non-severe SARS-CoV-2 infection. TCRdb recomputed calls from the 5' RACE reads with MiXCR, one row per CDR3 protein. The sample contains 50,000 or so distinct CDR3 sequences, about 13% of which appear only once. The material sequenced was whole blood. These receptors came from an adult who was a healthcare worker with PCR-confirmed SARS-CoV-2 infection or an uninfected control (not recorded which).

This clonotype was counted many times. The CDR3 loop is CSVQDRVKYF. The DNA for the CDR3 is TGCAGCGTCCAGGACAGGGTCAAGTACTTC. The J gene is TRBJ2-4, the V gene TRBV29-1; 8 bases line up with TRBD1. Germline CDR1 and CDR2: SQVTM and ANQGSEA. Trimming at V came to 6 bases and at J to 14 bases, leaving 6 bases not matched to a gene. This CDR3 comprises 10 residues.

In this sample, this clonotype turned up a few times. The CDR3 DNA reads as TGTGCCATCAGTGAGTCGGTAGGAACCTACGAGCAGTACTTC. Translation gives CAISESVGTYEQYF. The rearrangement joins TRBV10-3 to TRBJ2-7; no definite D call. The CDR3 totals 14 residues. Trimming pared 0 bases from V and 2 bases from J, leaving 8 bases between. CDR1 is ENHRY, CDR2 SYGVKD, per germline.